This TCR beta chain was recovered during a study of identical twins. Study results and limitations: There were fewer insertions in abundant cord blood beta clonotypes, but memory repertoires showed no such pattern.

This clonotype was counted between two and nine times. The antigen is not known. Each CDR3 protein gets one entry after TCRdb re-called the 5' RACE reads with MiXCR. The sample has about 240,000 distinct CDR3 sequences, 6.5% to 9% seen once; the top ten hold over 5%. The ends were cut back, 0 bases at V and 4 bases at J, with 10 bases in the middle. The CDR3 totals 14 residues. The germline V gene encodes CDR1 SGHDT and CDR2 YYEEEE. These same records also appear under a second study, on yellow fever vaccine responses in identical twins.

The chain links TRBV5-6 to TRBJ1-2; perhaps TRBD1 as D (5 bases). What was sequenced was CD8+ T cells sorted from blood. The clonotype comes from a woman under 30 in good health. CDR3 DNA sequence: TGTGCCAGCAGCTTGGATGAGGGGATCTATGGCTACACCTTC. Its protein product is CASSLDEGIYGYTF.